The clone carrying this T cell receptor beta chain came up many times. Antigen: not known. TCRdb recomputed calls from the RT-PCR reads with MiXCR, one row per CDR3 protein. Among approximately 570,000 distinct CDR3 sequences, less than 10% were seen once, and the ten largest hold 10% to 15%. Trimming stripped 2 bases from V and 6 bases from J, with 15 bases between. Germline CDR1 is SGHKS and CDR2 is YYEKEE (reference sequence). The CDR3 has 14 residues. The data derive from a study of response to subunit inactivated influenza vaccine. Notes on the study in general: Only a handful of new T cells, the authors suggested, are recruited with each seasonal influenza vaccination.

The V gene is TRBV5-5, the J gene TRBJ2-7; D possibly matches TRBD1 or TRBD2 (6 bases each). The receptor's source is a man aged 50 to 69 who received an inactivated influenza vaccine. This specimen consisted of PBMCs from blood, obtained 23 to 25 months after vaccination. The DNA of the CDR3 is TGTGCCAGCAGCTTTGAGGGGGGCCGGATCGAGCAGTACTTC. Protein sequence: CASSFEGGRIEQYF. Filled out from reference TRBV5-5 and TRBJ2-7, the complete variable domain reads DAGVTQSPTHLIKTRGQQVTLRCSPISGHKSVSWYQQVLGQGPQFIFQYYEKEERGRGNFPDRFSARQFPNYSSELNVNALLLGDSALYLCASSFEGGRIEQYFGPGTRLTVT.